A selection of T cell receptor beta chains follows, all from one sample in a study of spatial heterogeneity in lung cancer. MiXCR, applied by TCRdb to the 5' RACE reads, yields one record per CDR3 protein. This table holds about 6,900 distinct CDR3 sequences, around 3% found once. The sample consisted of lung tumor tissue, taken at surgery. These receptors were collected from a male donor with early-stage non-small cell lung cancer. The CDR3 runs from the conserved cysteine through the conserved F or W. The D gene is left open where the match is weak. Expanded clones get a size class; other rows say once, few or many, or leave the size out.

cdr3_nt cdr3_aa clone_size j_call cdr3_length d_call v_call
TGTGCCAGCAGTGACGGGGGCTTCGTCACAGATACGCAGTATTTT CASSDGGFVTDTQYF many TRBJ2-3 15 . TRBV6-4
TGCGCCAGCAGCCCGACAGGGGGTACCTACGAGCAGTACTTC CASSPTGGTYEQYF . TRBJ2-7 14 TRBD1 TRBV5-1
TGTGCCACTGAACGGGGTTTGAGGGAGCTGTTTTTT CATERGLRELFF medium-sized TRBJ2-2 12 . TRBV19
TGTGCCAGCAGCTTACGTGACAGGTCGGCAGAAGCTTTCTTT CASSLRDRSAEAFF many TRBJ1-1 14 . TRBV7-8
TGCGCCAGCAGTCCGGACAGGGCAAGTTGTCAGCCCCAGCATTTT CASSPDRASCQPQHF . TRBJ1-5 15 TRBD1 TRBV5-1
TGTGCCAGCAGCTTGGGGGGCCCGGGACAGCCTAATCAGCCCCAGCATTTT CASSLGGPGQPNQPQHF medium-sized TRBJ1-5 17 TRBD1 TRBV5-6
TGTGCCAGCAGCTACCAACCGGGCTACACTGAAGCTTTCTTT CASSYQPGYTEAFF many TRBJ1-1 14 . TRBV7-2
TGCAGTGCCGACAGGGGGATCGATGGCTACACCTTC CSADRGIDGYTF few TRBJ1-2 12 TRBD1 TRBV20-1
TGTGCCAGCAGACAGGGGGAGCTCACCGGGGAGCTGTTTTTT CASRQGELTGELFF many TRBJ2-2 14 TRBD1 TRBV11-2
TGTGCCAGCACTCCGACAGGCGCTAATTCACCCCTCCACTTT CASTPTGANSPLHF medium-sized TRBJ1-6 14 . TRBV12-3/TRBV12-4
TGCAGTGCTCTAGCACTAGCGGGAGAGACGCAGTATTTT CSALALAGETQYF few TRBJ2-3 13 TRBD2 TRBV20-1
TGTGCCAGCAGCGGACCCAAGAGGGCAGATACGCAGTATTTT CASSGPKRADTQYF many TRBJ2-3 14 . TRBV5-6
TGTGCCATCAGTGAGACTTATGGGGCTGGGGGCTACACCTTC CAISETYGAGGYTF many TRBJ1-2 14 . TRBV10-3
TGCAGTGCTCAAGCCGGGACAGGGGGCTACAATGAGCAGTTCTTC CSAQAGTGGYNEQFF medium-sized TRBJ2-1 15 TRBD1 TRBV20-1
TGCAGTGCTAGGAGACAGGGGTATGGCTACGAGCAGTACTTC CSARRQGYGYEQYF medium-sized TRBJ2-7 14 TRBD1 TRBV20-1
TGTGCCTGGACCCTTCCGGGACAAAGAAACTATGGCGACACCTTC CAWTLPGQRNYGDTF many TRBJ1-2 15 . TRBV30
TGTGCCAGCAGCGTGGGGGGACTAGCGGGAAACGAGCAGTACTTC CASSVGGLAGNEQYF many TRBJ2-7 15 TRBD2 TRBV9
TGCAGCGTTGAAGATCGGGGACTGAACACCGGGGAGCTGTTTTTT CSVEDRGLNTGELFF medium-sized TRBJ2-2 15 . TRBV29-1
TGTGCCAGCACTGCCTCAGGACTAATCCTCCCTATTTCCGAAAAACTGTTTTTT CASTASGLILPISEKLFF many TRBJ1-4 18 . TRBV2
TGCAGTGCTAGACGCCCGGGAGGGGAGCCTGAAGCTTTCTTT CSARRPGGEPEAFF many TRBJ1-1 14 . TRBV20-1
TGTGCCAGCAGCCAAGGGGGGGCCGGGGAGCTGTTTTTT CASSQGGAGELFF many TRBJ2-2 13 . TRBV3-1
TGCAGTGCCCAGGGCTCAGGGGGCGGTCAGCCCCAGCATTTT CSAQGSGGGQPQHF many TRBJ1-5 14 TRBD1 TRBV20-1
TGCAGCGTTGACACAGGGGCACGAGAGCAGTTCTTC CSVDTGAREQFF . TRBJ2-1 12 TRBD1 TRBV29-1
TGTGCCAGCAGCCAGGAAGATGACAGCGATCTACCGAACACTGAAGCTTTCTTT CASSQEDDSDLPNTEAFF medium-sized TRBJ1-1 18 . TRBV4-2
TGTGCCAGCAGTTACGGAGCAGGGGGTCAGCCCCAGCATTTT CASSYGAGGQPQHF medium-sized TRBJ1-5 14 TRBD1 TRBV2
TGTGCCACATATCGGGACGGCACCGGGGAGCTGTTTTTT CATYRDGTGELFF medium-sized TRBJ2-2 13 . TRBV19